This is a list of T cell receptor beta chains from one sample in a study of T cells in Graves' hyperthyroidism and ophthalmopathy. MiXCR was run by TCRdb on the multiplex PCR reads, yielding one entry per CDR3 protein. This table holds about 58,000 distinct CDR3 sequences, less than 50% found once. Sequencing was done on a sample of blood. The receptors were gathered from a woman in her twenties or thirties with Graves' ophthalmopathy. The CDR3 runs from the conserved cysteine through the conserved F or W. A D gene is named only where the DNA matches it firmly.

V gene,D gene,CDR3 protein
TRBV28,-,CASSLGGEDTQYF
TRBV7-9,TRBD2,CASSLVTSGTDTQYF
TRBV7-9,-,CTSSLWAGASEQFF
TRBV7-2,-,CASSFRSGANYGYTF
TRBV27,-,CASSPGTDTQYF
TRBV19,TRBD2,CASRRSGSEDNVQFF
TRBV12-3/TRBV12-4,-,CASSLGQGRGYEQYF
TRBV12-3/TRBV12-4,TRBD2,CASSFGREGTGELFF
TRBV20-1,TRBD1,CSARGGTDENTF
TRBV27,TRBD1,CASSLRWDRETTEAFF
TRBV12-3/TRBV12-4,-,CASSFNGGRGYTF
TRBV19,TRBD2,CASRQAGGQSNEQFF
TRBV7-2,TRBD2,CASSQEGRGGIDNEQFF
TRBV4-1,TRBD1,CASSQGIGRDRGHREQYF
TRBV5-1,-,CASSFSGGSNEKLFF
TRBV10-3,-,CAISDQETYEQYF
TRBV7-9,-,CASSLDLGGALIF
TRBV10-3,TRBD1,CAIRGQGVNYGYTF
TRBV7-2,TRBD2,CASSPTGLALGNHEQYF
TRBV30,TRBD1,CAWGQGGGNTEAFF
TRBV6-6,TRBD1,CASSPTPGTGAETQYF
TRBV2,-,CASSLGDRRGEKLFF
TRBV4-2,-,CASSRDYSNQPQHF
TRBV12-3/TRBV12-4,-,CAGSLQRRNTEASF
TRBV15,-,CATSRETSPDEQFF
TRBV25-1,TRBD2,CASSGTSGNNEQFF
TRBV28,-,CASSSYWSGSSYEQYF
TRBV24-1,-,CATRAGSMNTEAFF
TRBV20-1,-,CSAVKVGTYEQYF
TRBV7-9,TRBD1,CASSPGTGPQNSPLHF
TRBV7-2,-,CASSLHWGENTGELSW
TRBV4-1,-,CASSQDGLYAYEQYF
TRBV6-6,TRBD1,CASSYSNRGNTETSF
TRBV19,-,CASGIIVGMSYEQYF
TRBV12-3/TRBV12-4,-,CASSRGTKSEQYF
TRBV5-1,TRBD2,CASSLRSGRGYEQYF
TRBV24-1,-,CATSHPGQGVSGYTF
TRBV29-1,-,CSVALVGTEAFF
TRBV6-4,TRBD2,CASSDSTSGANVLTF
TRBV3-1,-,CASSQDHPAEPYNEQFF
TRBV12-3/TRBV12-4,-,CASSLVVEAEGYTF
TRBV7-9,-,CASSEHYGQYF
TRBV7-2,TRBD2,CASSPTGLAGHYEQYF
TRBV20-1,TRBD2,CSARPGRGSGDTQYF
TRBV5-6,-,CASSLVGSNEAFF
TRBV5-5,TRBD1,CASSWTGGKVTEAFF
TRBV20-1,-,CSARVGSGNTEAFF
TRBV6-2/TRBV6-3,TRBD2,CASSYGSGRTDTQYF
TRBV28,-,CASSFSFYGYTF
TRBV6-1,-,CASREGFTSNQPQHF